This TCR beta chain was recovered during a study of T cells in Graves' hyperthyroidism and ophthalmopathy (dated 2019 in TCRdb). With respect to the entire study: Peripheral blood was collected at initial diagnosis, before any treatment. Prospective prediction of ophthalmopathy was tested in an independent validation cohort of 18 to 20 hyperthyroidism patients and 15 to 17 patients who later progressed to ophthalmopathy. After sampling, hyperthyroidism patients received methimazole starting at 30 mg daily, and ophthalmopathy patients received high-dose intravenous methylprednisolone. In six Graves' hyperthyroidism patients, the study also compared T-cell repertoires from thyroid tissue with T-cell repertoires from blood. TCR V-J signatures able to tell the groups apart were searched for in a discovery cohort of some 100 patients, of whom over 40 had Graves' ophthalmopathy and 55 to 65 had stable Graves' hyperthyroidism. According to the paper, TCR Vbeta CDR3 sequencing was carried out on some 140 peripheral blood samples, which came from fewer than 50 ophthalmopathy, around 74 hyperthyroidism and around 17 progressor patients. The approximately 100 discovery patients were divided at random into training and test sets in a 7:3 ratio. Study-wide conclusions, independent of this receptor: In validation, progression to ophthalmopathy was predicted by the model with nearly 71% sensitivity and just over 72% specificity, a median of roughly 6.4 months before onset. Blood samples also contained most of the expanded thyroid clonotypes (frequency above 0.001), which suggests that blood repertoires may reflect thyroid immune responses. A 13 V-J signature model separated ophthalmopathy from stable hyperthyroidism, with around 91% sensitivity and just under 84% specificity in cross-validation and 80%/75% in testing. Sample size was not statistically predetermined, and blinding of investigators to group allocation was not performed.

This clonotype was counted many times. The antigen it recognizes is unknown. The input lacks base qualities; no much larger clone sits a single base away. TCR beta CDR3 regions were amplified from RNA transcripts. The first round of RT-PCR for the TCR CDR3 was performed with the HTBI primer set and the Qiagen OneStep RT-PCR kit. Libraries were constructed in a second round of multiplex PCR, after which size selection and purification were carried out. Libraries were sequenced paired-end with 100 bp reads on an Illumina HiSeq2000. The paper's processing steps were these. SOAPnuke was used to process the raw data, with reads discarded if the reads contained adapters or uncalled bases, had a mean Phred below 15, or lacked an exact constant-primer or identifier match. COPE v1.2.5 was used to merge high-quality paired reads, and clonotypes were defined as unique nucleotide sequences. MiTCR v1.1 was used to align the clonotypes against IMGT TRBV, TRBD and TRBJ reference segments. Analysis was restricted to V-J combinations with a frequency above 0.0001, which covered 99.2% of repertoires. The TCS score was defined as F50 (clonal expansion) divided by E x V (chaos), with BLOSUM62-based TCRdist calculated between CDR3 peptides within each V-J. Welch's t-statistics and random forest reduced some 510 V-J features to 13, which were used in a naive Bayes classifier (R e1071). Using fastp at Q25 and MiXCR, TCRdb reprocessed the public reads and kept productive beta chains. Merged by CDR3 protein, the rows form single entries marked with the most common genes and DNA. None of the V and J calls come from the authors' own analysis; TCRdb made them. The sample profile shows about 180,000 distinct CDR3 sequences; about a sixth of them were found once. The biggest ten clones account for around 27% of the sample.

Stable Graves' hyperthyroidism was defined as the absence of progression to ophthalmopathy over 18 months of follow-up. Hyperthyroidism patients were newly diagnosed, had a disease duration of under 2 months, and were aged 18 to 65 years. Exclusion was applied to patients with uncontrolled infections, other autoimmune diseases, pregnancy or lactation. Diagnoses were established on the basis of clinical symptoms, serum thyroxine and TRAb, thyroid ultrasound, and orbital computed tomography. PBMCs were isolated from around 10 ml of fresh peripheral blood by Ficoll-Paque density gradient centrifugation. Total RNA was extracted using Trizol reagent, and RNA quality was assessed on an Agilent 2100 Bioanalyzer. V lost 1 base and J lost 8 bases; the stretch between them is 8 bases long. The CDR3 contains 12 residues, cysteine and phenylalanine counted. Of all the DNA, just the CDR3 is kept, 36 bases in frame from base 1. CDR1 and CDR2, looked up from the germline V gene, are SGHTA and FQGNSA.

The sequencing sample was made of blood. This receptor was identified in a woman in her 50s with Graves' hyperthyroidism. The V and J genes are TRBV7-2 and TRBJ2-5, with the D gene too uncertain to name. The DNA reads as follows: TGTGCCAGCAGCTTAGATCTGGGTACCCAGTACTTC. This sequence encodes CASSLDLGTQYF.